This T cell receptor beta chain was sequenced for a study of regulatory T cells in long-lasting Graves disease. The CDR3 extends over 13 amino acids. The V and J ends lost 1 base and 7 bases respectively, with 8 bases between them. Germline V gene sequence: CDR1 MNHEY, CDR2 SMNVEV (reference sequence). Time point denoted: persistent/refractory GD, antithyroid drugs over 5 years with positive TRAb. TCR sequences were obtained from RNA taken from PBMCs. In this sample, this clonotype turned up a few times. CDR3-region Arm-PCR and iRepertoire HTBI primers produced the TCR beta libraries. TCRdb passed the multiplex PCR reads through MiXCR, listing each CDR3 protein once. The repertoire holds fewer than 600,000 distinct CDR3 sequences, with 20% to 25% as singletons.

The rearrangement uses TRBV27 and TRBJ1-5; D perhaps matches TRBD1 (6 bases). The sequence derives from a female donor with Graves disease. Source: peripheral blood mononuclear cells (PBMCs), taken when the disease was refractory, from a patient treated with antithyroid drugs. CDR3 nucleotides: TGTGCCAGCAGTTTATTGGGGGCCCAGCCCCAGCATTTT. Translated: CASSLLGAQPQHF.